A single sample is the source of the 18 T cell receptor beta chains below, sequenced in a study of blood T cell repertoires in COVID-19. Some clones are missing from TCRdb's copy, which holds only in-frame ones; the method was immunoSEQ multiplex PCR. This table holds about 140,000 clones, approximately 80% found once. Input material: PBMCs or T cells enriched from blood (not recorded which). The receptors stem from a woman aged 40 to 49 who had recovered from COVID-19.

The chain has TRBV3-1 (or the pseudogene TRBV3-2) and TRBJ2-3, with TRBD2 matching 7 bases. The CDR3 consists of 13 residues. CDR1 is LGHDT, CDR2 YNNKEL, per germline (reference sequence). With V trimmed by 0 bases and J by 8 bases, 2 bases remained unmatched. CDR3 region: CASSQDREGTQYF. CDR3 sequence (DNA): TGTGCCAGCAGCCAAGATAGGGAGGGTACGCAGTATTTT.

The chain joins TRBV9 to TRBJ2-7; TRBD2 agrees at 11 bases. With 4 bases clipped from V and 7 bases from J, the junction kept 10 bases outside the gene matches. Germline V lookup: CDR1 SGDLS, CDR2 YYNGEE. The CDR3 loop spans 15 amino acids. The CDR3: CASSFGTSGEREQYF. CDR3 bases: TGTGCCAGCAGCTTCGGGACTAGCGGAGAAAGGGAGCAGTACTTC.

The chain combines TRBV3-1 (or the pseudogene TRBV3-2) with TRBJ1-1; D is uncertain. Germline V gene sequence: CDR1 LGHDT, CDR2 YNNKEL (reference sequence). CDR3 length: 13 amino acids. V gave up 4 bases and J gave up 4 bases, with 10 bases separating them. The CDR3 DNA follows: TGTGCCAGCAGCCCCCAAGCTTTCACTGAAGCTTTCTTT. The encoded protein is CASSPQAFTEAFF.

The gene calls are TRBV5-4 and TRBJ1-2, with D maybe TRBD1 (6 bases). Germline CDR1 reads SGHNT; CDR2 reads YYREEE (reference sequence). V was clipped by 0 bases and J by 4 bases, with 13 bases between them. The CDR3 loop spans 15 amino acids. This chain's CDR3 is CASSLATGPPYGYTF. As DNA, the CDR3 is TGTGCCAGCAGCTTGGCCACAGGGCCTCCCTATGGCTACACCTTC.

V usage is TRBV19 and J usage is TRBJ1-2, with 8 bases identical to TRBD1. Germline assignment: CDR1 LNHDA and CDR2 SQIVND (reference sequence). This CDR3 contains 17 residues. J lost 2 bases, V lost 5 bases, and 13 bases had no gene match. The CDR3 sequence: CASSPRGQGSPNYGYTF. For the CDR3, the DNA is TGTGCCAGTAGTCCCAGGGGGCAGGGGAGCCCCAACTATGGCTACACCTTC. Full variable domain (rest looked up from reference TRBV19 and TRBJ1-2): DGGITQSPKYLFRKEGQNVTLSCEQNLNHDAMYWYRQDPGQGLRLIYYSQIVNDFQKGDIAEGYSVSREKKESFPLTVTSAQKNPTAFYLCASSPRGQGSPNYGYTFGSGTRLTVV.

The chain uses TRBV11-2 and TRBJ2-5, with a tentative D call TRBD1 (6 bases). CDR3 length: 16 amino acids. Germline CDR1 and CDR2: SGHAT and FQNNGV. V lost 3 bases and J 1 base, leaving 15 bases between the germline ends. The CDR3 is CASSLNPGQTQETQYF. The CDR3 bases are TGTGCCAGCAGCTTGAACCCTGGACAGACCCAAGAGACCCAGTACTTC.

The table lists this clone with a few counts. V usage is TRBV9 and J usage is TRBJ2-2; maybe TRBD2 (5 bases). Germline lookup yields CDR1 SGDLS and CDR2 YYNGEE. This CDR3 region has 16 residues. Trimming took off 6 bases at V and 6 bases at J, with 21 bases between the two ends. CDR3 loop: CASNQNSASSAGELFF. In nucleotides, the CDR3 is TGTGCCAGCAACCAAAATTCGGCTAGCTCCGCCGGGGAGCTGTTTTTT.

V and J are TRBV5-1 and TRBJ2-7; D uncertain. CDR1 is SGHRS, CDR2 YFSETQ, per germline. The CDR3 covers 12 residues. V lost 4 bases and J lost 0, with 5 bases in between. CDR3 DNA: TGCGCCAGCAGCCTCCCCTCCTACGAGCAGTACTTC. It yields the protein CASSLPSYEQYF.

V is TRBV7-2 and J is TRBJ2-1, with 8 bases fitting TRBD1. The junction had 6 bases not matched to a gene; V was cut back by 5 bases and J by 3 bases. There are 15 residues in the CDR3. Germline CDR1 and CDR2: SGHTA and FQGNSA. The CDR3 sequence: CASSPPGQVYNEQFF. The CDR3 DNA reads TGTGCCAGCAGCCCCCCGGGACAGGTCTACAATGAGCAGTTCTTC.

The chain is built from TRBV11-2 and TRBJ1-4; D is uncertain. In germline, CDR1 is SGHAT, CDR2 FQNNGV. V shed 5 bases and J shed 14 bases, with 15 bases lying between them. The CDR3 totals 12 residues. Here the CDR3 DNA reads TGTGCCAGCAGCCTCCGCAATGGCGGTCTGTTTTTT. Translating gives CASSLRNGGLFF.

The genes are TRBV5-8 and TRBJ2-3; 8 nucleotides align to TRBD2. V lost 4 bases, J lost 2 bases, and 9 bases stayed unmatched. The germline V gene has CDR1 SGHTS and CDR2 YDEGEE. The CDR3 spans 16 residues. CDR3 protein: CASSGGLAGATDTQYF. CDR3 DNA sequence: TGTGCCAGCAGCGGCGGACTAGCAGGGGCCACAGATACGCAGTATTTT.

V gene TRBV23-1 combines with J gene TRBJ1-2; possible D gene TRBD1, 6 bases. TRBV23-1 is flagged as an ORF with uncertain function. The length of the CDR3 is 14 residues. V lost 6 bases and J 5 bases, leaving 16 bases between the germline ends. CDR3 bases: TGCGCCAGCAGGCAAGAGCAGGGGTGGTATGGCTACACCTTC. It specifies CASRQEQGWYGYTF.

The chain links TRBV28 to TRBJ2-7; D may be TRBD2 (6 bases). V lost 3 bases to trimming and J lost 3 bases, with 15 bases between them. The CDR3 loop spans 15 amino acids. Germline values: CDR1 MDHEN, CDR2 SYDVKM. In DNA, the CDR3 is TGTGCCAGCAGTTTGCCGGGGGTAGATGTCTACGAGCAGTACTTC. Translation: CASSLPGVDVYEQYF.

The rearrangement links TRBV12-3 or TRBV12-4 to TRBJ2-3; tentatively, D is TRBD1 (5 bases). The CDR3 has 12 residues. V shed 3 bases and J shed 5 bases, with 6 bases lying between them. The CDR3 reads CASSFQGDTQYF. CDR3 bases: TGTGCCAGCAGTTTCCAGGGAGATACGCAGTATTTT.

This chain links TRBV7-9 with TRBJ2-1, with a weak D call TRBD1 (5 bases). The V and J ends lost 5 bases and 3 bases respectively, with 11 bases between them. CDR1 SEHNR and CDR2 FQNEAQ come from the germline V gene (reference sequence). CDR3 length: 14 residues. The CDR3, as DNA: TGTGCCAGCAGCATAGGGGCACTCTACAATGAGCAGTTCTTC. It yields the protein CASSIGALYNEQFF.

J is TRBJ1-3 and V is TRBV28; 7 nucleotides match TRBD1. This CDR3 comprises 14 residues. J was trimmed by 4 bases and V by 6 bases; bases with no gene match: 6. Per germline, CDR1 MDHEN and CDR2 SYDVKM. For the CDR3, the DNA is TGTGCCAGCAGCTACAGGGGAATGGGAAACACCATATATTTT. The encoded protein is CASSYRGMGNTIYF.

This chain uses TRBV9 with TRBJ2-1; TRBD2 is a possible D gene (6 bases). The V end was cut by 0 bases, the J end by 6 bases, with 19 bases between. CDR3 length: 17 residues. CDR1 and CDR2 (germline): SGDLS, YYNGEE. The CDR3 bases are TGTGCCAGCAGCGTAGAGGGGTCGGGAGCTACAAGCAATGAGCAGTTCTTC. It specifies CASSVEGSGATSNEQFF.

This chain joins TRBV3-1 (or the pseudogene TRBV3-2) and TRBJ2-5; 7 nucleotides line up with TRBD2. With 4 bases clipped from V and 5 bases from J, the junction kept 7 bases outside the gene matches. The CDR3 consists of 14 residues. Germline CDR1 and CDR2: LGHDT and YNNKEL (reference sequence). This CDR3 reads CASSPSMGGETQYF. The DNA of the CDR3 is TGTGCCAGCAGCCCCAGTATGGGAGGGGAGACCCAGTACTTC.